Sequencing of this T cell receptor beta chain was carried out in a study of shared T cell receptors in the human thymus. Using immunoSEQ multiplex PCR, the repertoire was profiled, and TCRdb retains in-frame clones only, with some absent. The table has just under 550,000 clones, 75% to 80% seen once; the top ten hold about 0.014%. This CDR3 has 18 residues. Trimming took off 0 bases at V and 0 bases at J, with 18 bases between the two ends. CDR1 and CDR2 (germline): LGHNA, YSLEER. Separately, the same data were catalogued under a study of human thymus T cells. From that report: The sample donors, healthy Finnish infants, were having corrective surgery for congenital heart defects. Surgeons resected thymus tissue during corrective heart surgery. Apparent bias marked the V and J gene usage of thymic and blood repertoires. What related research reported was that thymic repertoires overlapped highly among unrelated individuals.

This rearrangement joins TRBV4-3 to TRBJ2-7, with D possibly TRBD2 on 6 matching bases. The origin of this receptor is a boy under two years old with a congenital heart defect. The sample comprised thymocytes. The CDR3 loop reads CASSQEPVLRGSSYEQYF. CDR3 sequence (DNA): TGCGCCAGCAGCCAAGAGCCCGTTTTGCGGGGTAGCTCCTACGAGCAGTACTTC.